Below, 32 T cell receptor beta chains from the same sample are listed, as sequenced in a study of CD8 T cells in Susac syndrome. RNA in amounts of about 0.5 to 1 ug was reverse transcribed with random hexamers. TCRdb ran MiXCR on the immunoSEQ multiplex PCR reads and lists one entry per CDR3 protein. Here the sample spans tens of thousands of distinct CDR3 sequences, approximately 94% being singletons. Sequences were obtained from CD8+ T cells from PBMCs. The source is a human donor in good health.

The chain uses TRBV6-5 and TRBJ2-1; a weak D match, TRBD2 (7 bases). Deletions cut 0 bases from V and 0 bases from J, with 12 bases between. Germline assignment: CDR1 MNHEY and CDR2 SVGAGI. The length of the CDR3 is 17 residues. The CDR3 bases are TGTGCCAGCAGTTACTCACTTAGGGGGGGCTCCTACAATGAGCAGTTCTTC. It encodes CASSYSLRGGSYNEQFF.

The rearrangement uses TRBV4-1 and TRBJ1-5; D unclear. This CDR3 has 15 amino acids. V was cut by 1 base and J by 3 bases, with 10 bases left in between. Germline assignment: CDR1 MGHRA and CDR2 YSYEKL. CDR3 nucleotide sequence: TGCGCCAGCAGCCAAGTGGCAGCTTACAATCAGCCCCAGCATTTT. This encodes CASSQVAAYNQPQHF.

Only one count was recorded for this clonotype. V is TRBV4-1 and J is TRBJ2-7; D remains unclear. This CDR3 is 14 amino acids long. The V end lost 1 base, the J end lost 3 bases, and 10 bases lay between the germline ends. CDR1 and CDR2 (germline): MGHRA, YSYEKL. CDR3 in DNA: TGCGCCAGCAGCCAAGGGTCCGAGAACTACGAGCAGTACTTC. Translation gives CASSQGSENYEQYF.

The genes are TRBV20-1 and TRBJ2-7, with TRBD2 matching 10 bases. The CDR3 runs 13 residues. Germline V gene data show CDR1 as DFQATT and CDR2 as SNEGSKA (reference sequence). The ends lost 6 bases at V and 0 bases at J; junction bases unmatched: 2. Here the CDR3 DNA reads TGCAGTGCCCTAGCGGGAGACTCCTACGAGCAGTACGTC. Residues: CSALAGDSYEQYV.

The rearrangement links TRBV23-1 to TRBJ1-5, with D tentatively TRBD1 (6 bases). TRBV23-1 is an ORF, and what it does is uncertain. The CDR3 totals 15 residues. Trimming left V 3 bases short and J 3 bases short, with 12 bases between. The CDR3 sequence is CASSQSRGANQPQHF. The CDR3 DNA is TGCGCCAGCAGTCAGAGTAGGGGGGCCAATCAGCCCCAGCATTTT.

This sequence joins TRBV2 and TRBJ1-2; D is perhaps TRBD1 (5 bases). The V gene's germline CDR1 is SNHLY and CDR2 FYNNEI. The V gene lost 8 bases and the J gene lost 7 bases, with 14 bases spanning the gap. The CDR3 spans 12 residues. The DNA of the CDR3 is TGTGCCAGCCTCGGGGCGCCTCTTGGCTACACCTTC. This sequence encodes CASLGAPLGYTF.

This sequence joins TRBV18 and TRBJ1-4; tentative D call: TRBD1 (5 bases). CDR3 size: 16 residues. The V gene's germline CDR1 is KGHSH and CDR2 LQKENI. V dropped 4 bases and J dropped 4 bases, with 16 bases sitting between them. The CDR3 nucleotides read TGTGCCAGCTCACTATCGGACAACTCTGGTAATGAAAAACTGTTTTTT. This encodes CASSLSDNSGNEKLFF.

The CDR3 protein is CASSYRQDEQFF. The CDR3 region has the DNA TGTGCCAGCAGTTACCGGCAGGATGAGCAGTTCTTC. The chain employs TRBV6-5 and TRBJ2-1; the D is unclear. The CDR3 runs to 12 residues. V was pared by 2 bases and J by 8 bases, with 7 bases between. CDR1 and CDR2 (germline): MNHEY, SVGAGI.

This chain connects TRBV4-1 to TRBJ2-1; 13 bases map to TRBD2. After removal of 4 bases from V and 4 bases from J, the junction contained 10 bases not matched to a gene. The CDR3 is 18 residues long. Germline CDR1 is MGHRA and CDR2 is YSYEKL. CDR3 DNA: TGCGCCAGCAGCCCTTACGAAGGACTAGCGGGGGAGTACAATGAGCAGTTCTTC. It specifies CASSPYEGLAGEYNEQFF.

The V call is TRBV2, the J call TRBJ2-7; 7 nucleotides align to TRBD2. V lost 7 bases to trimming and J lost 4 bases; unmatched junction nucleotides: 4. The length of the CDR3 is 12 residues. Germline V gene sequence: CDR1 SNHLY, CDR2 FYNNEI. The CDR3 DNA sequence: TGTGCCAGCATGGGAGGGGTTTACGAGCAGTACGTC. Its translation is CASMGGVYEQYV.

The CDR3 loop is CASSPNSYEQYV. CDR3 bases: TGTGCCAGCAGTCCAAACAGCTACGAGCAGTACGTC. The rearrangement uses TRBV6-2 or TRBV6-3 and TRBJ2-7; D is undetermined. The V gene lost 5 bases and the J gene lost 3 bases, with 8 bases spanning the gap. The CDR3 runs to 12 residues. Germline V lookup: CDR1 MNHEY, CDR2 SVGEGT.

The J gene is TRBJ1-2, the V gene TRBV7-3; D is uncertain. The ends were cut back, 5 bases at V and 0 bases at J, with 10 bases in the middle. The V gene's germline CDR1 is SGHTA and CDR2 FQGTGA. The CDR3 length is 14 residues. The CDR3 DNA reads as TGTGCCAGCAGCCCGGACGTATCTAACTATGGCTACACCTTC. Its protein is CASSPDVSNYGYTF.

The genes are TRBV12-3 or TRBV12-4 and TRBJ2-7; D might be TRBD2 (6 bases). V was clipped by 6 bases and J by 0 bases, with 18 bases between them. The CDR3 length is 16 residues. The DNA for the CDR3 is TGTGCCAGCAGGGGACTCGGGACGGCCAGCTCCTACGAGCAGTACGTC. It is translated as CASRGLGTASSYEQYV.

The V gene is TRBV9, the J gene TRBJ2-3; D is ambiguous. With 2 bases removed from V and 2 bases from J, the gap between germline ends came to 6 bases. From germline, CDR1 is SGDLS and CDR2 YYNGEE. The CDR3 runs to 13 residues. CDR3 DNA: TGTGCCAGCAGCGTGCTATACACAGATACGCAGTATTTT. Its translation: CASSVLYTDTQYF.

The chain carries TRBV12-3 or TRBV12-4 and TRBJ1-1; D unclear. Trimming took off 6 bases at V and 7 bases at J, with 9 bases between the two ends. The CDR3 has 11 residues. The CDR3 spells CASRYGFEAFF. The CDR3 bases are TGTGCCAGCAGGTATGGGTTTGAAGCTTTCTTT.

DNA of the CDR3: TGCGCCAGCAGCCAAGAAATACCGGGACAGGGGGCCTACGAGCAGTACTTC. It encodes CASSQEIPGQGAYEQYF. V usage is TRBV4-3 and J usage is TRBJ2-7; TRBD1 aligns across 11 bases. CDR1 is LGHNA, CDR2 YSLEER, per germline. This CDR3 has 17 amino acids. Germline trimming cut 0 bases from V and 2 bases from J; bases unmatched to any gene: 6.

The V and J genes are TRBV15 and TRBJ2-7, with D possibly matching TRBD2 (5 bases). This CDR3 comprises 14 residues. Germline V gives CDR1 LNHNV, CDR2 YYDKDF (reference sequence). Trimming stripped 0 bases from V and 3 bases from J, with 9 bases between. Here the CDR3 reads CATSRDEGGYEQYV. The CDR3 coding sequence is TGTGCCACCAGCAGAGATGAGGGTGGCTACGAGCAGTACGTC.

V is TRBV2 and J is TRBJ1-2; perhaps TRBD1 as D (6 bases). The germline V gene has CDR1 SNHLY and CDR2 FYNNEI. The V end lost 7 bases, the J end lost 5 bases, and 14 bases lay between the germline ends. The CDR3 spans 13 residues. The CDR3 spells CASITGQTYGYTF. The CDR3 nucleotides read TGTGCCAGCATTACAGGACAGACTTATGGCTACACCTTC.

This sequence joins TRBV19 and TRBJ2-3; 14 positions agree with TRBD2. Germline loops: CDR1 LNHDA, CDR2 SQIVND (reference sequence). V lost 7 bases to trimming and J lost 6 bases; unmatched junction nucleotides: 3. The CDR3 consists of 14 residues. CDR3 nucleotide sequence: TGTGCCAGTAAGGGACTAGCGGGAGCGGATACGCAGTATTTT. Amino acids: CASKGLAGADTQYF. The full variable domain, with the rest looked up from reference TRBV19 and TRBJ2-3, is DGGITQSPKYLFRKEGQNVTLSCEQNLNHDAMYWYRQDPGQGLRLIYYSQIVNDFQKGDIAEGYSVSREKKESFPLTVTSAQKNPTAFYLCASKGLAGADTQYFGPGTRLTVL.

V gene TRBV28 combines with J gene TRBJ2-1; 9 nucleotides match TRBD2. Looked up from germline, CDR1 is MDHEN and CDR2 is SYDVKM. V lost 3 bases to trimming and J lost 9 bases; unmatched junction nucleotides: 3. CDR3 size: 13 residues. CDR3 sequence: CASSLAGGLEQFF. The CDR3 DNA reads TGTGCCAGCAGTTTGGCGGGAGGGCTTGAGCAGTTCTTC.

In nucleotides, the CDR3 is TGCAGTGCACGACAGCTCAATGAGCAGTTCTTC. Encoded protein: CSARQLNEQFF. The chain links TRBV20-1 to TRBJ2-1; tentative D call: TRBD1 (5 bases). V lost 6 bases and J 6 bases, leaving 9 bases between the germline ends. The CDR3 length is 11 residues. Germline V gene lookup returns CDR1 DFQATT and CDR2 SNEGSKA (reference sequence).

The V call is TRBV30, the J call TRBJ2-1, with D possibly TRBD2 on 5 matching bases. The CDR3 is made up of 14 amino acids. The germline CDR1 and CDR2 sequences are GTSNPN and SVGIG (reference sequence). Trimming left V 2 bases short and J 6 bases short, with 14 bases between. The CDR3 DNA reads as TGTGCCTGGAGTAAGGGTGGGAGTGGCAATGAGCAGTTCTTC. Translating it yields CAWSKGGSGNEQFF.

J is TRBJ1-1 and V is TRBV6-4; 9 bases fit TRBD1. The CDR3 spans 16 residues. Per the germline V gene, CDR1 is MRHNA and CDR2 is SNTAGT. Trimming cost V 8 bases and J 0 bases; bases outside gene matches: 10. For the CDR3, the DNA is TGTGCCAGCTCCTATCGACAGGGGGAAGTGAACACTGAAGCTTTCTTT. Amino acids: CASSYRQGEVNTEAFF.

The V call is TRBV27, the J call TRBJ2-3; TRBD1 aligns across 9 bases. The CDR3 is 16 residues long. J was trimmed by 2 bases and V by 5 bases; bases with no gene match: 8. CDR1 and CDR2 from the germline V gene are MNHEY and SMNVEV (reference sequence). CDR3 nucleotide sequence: TGTGCCAGCAGTCGCAGACAGGGGGGCTCCACAGATACGCAGTATTTT. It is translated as CASSRRQGGSTDTQYF.

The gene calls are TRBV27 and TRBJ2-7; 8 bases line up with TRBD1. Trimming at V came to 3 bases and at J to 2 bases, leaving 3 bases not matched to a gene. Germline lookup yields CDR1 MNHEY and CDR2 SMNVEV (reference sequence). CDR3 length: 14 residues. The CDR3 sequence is CASSFTGGPYEQYV. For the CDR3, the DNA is TGTGCCAGCAGTTTTACAGGGGGACCCTACGAGCAGTACGTC.

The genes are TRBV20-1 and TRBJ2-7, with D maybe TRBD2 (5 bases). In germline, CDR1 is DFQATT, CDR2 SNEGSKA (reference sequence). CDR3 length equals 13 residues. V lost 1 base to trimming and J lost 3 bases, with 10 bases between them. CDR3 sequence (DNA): TGCAGTGCTAGAGGACGGGGTGACTACGAGCAGTACTTC. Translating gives CSARGRGDYEQYF.

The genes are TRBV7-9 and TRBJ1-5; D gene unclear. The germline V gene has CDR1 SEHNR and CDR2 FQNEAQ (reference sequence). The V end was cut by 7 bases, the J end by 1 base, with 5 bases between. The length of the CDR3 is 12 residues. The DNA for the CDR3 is TGTGCCAGCACCATAAGCAATCAGCCCCAGCATTTT. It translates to CASTISNQPQHF.

CDR3 region: CASSLVRVSYNEQFF. The CDR3 nucleotides read TGCGCCAGCAGCTTGGTCAGGGTCTCCTACAATGAGCAGTTCTTC. The chain links TRBV5-1 to TRBJ2-1; TRBD1 is a possible D gene (5 bases). Germline lookup yields CDR1 SGHRS and CDR2 YFSETQ. This CDR3 is built from 15 residues. Trimming took 0 bases from V and 0 from J, leaving 7 bases between them.

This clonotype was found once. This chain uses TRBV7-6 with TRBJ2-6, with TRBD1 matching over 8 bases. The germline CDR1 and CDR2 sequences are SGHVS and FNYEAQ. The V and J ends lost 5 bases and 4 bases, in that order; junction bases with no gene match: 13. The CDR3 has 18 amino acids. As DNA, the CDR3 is TGTGCCAGCAGCCCCTCCGGGACAGGTCGTTACGGGGCCAACGTCCTGACTTTC. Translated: CASSPSGTGRYGANVLTF.

The CDR3 reads CASSPREFGEKLFF. The CDR3 bases are TGTGCCAGCTCACCACGGGAGTTTGGTGAAAAACTGTTTTTT. The J gene is TRBJ1-4, the V gene TRBV18, with unresolved D. V dropped 1 base and J dropped 7 bases, with 10 bases sitting between them. The CDR3 runs 14 residues. CDR1 and CDR2 from the germline V gene are KGHSH and LQKENI.

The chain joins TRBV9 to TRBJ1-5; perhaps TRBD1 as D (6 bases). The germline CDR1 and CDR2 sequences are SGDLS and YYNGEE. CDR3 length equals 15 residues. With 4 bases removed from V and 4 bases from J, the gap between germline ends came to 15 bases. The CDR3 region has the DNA TGTGCCAGCAGCCCCGGGGGCGTAACTAATCAGCCCCAGCATTTT. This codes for CASSPGGVTNQPQHF.

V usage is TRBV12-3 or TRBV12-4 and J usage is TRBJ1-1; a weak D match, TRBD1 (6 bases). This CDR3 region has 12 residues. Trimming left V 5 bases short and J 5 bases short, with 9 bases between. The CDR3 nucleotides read TGTGCCAGCAGTCAAAGGGGGACTGAAGCTTTCTTT. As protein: CASSQRGTEAFF.